Listed here are 26 T cell receptor beta chains from one sample, sequenced in a study of early T cells in non-severe SARS-CoV-2 infection. MiXCR, run by TCRdb on the 5' RACE reads, gives a single entry per CDR3 protein. Of 50,000 to 65,000 distinct CDR3 sequences listed, roughly 18% were seen once; the top ten hold more than 7.5%. The sample in question was whole blood, obtained at baseline. These receptors came from an adult who was a healthcare worker with PCR-confirmed SARS-CoV-2 infection or an uninfected control (not recorded which).

There are many counts of this clonotype. The chain joins TRBV5-5 to TRBJ1-1; D unclear. The CDR3 totals 11 residues. Germline assignment: CDR1 SGHKS and CDR2 YYEKEE (reference sequence). Trimming took off 1 base at V and 2 bases at J, with 0 bases between the two ends. The CDR3 is CASSLNTEAFF. CDR3 DNA: TGTGCCAGCAGCTTGAACACTGAAGCTTTCTTT. Full variable domain (outside the CDR3, taken from reference TRBV5-5 and TRBJ1-1): DAGVTQSPTHLIKTRGQQVTLRCSPISGHKSVSWYQQVLGQGPQFIFQYYEKEERGRGNFPDRFSARQFPNYSSELNVNALLLGDSALYLCASSLNTEAFFGQGTRLTVV.

J is TRBJ2-7 and V is TRBV7-9, with 7 bases matching TRBD1. V was pared by 1 base and J by 3 bases, with 3 bases of the junction left unmatched. CDR3 length: 14 residues. Per germline, CDR1 SEHNR and CDR2 FQNEAQ (reference sequence). The CDR3 here is CASSLGDRYYEQYF. The CDR3 DNA reads TGTGCCAGCAGCTTAGGGGACAGATACTACGAGCAGTACTTC. Based on the CDR3 plus reference TRBV7-9 and TRBJ2-7, the full variable domain is DTGVSQNPRHKITKRGQNVTFRCDPISEHNRLYWYRQTLGQGPEFLTYFQNEAQLEKSRLLSDRFSAERPKGSFSTLEIQRTEQGDSAMYLCASSLGDRYYEQYFGPGTRLTVT.

This clonotype turned up a few times. V is TRBV20-1 and J is TRBJ2-3; 13 bases fit TRBD2. Germline trimming cut 5 bases from V and 3 bases from J; bases unmatched to any gene: 14. The CDR3 has 18 residues. Germline assignment: CDR1 DFQATT and CDR2 SNEGSKA (reference sequence). In nucleotides, the CDR3 is TGCAGTGCTGGAAAGGCCCGAGGACTAGCGGGAGTAACAGATACGCAGTATTTT. It translates to CSAGKARGLAGVTDTQYF.

The gene calls are TRBV5-8 and TRBJ2-5; D is perhaps TRBD1 or TRBD2 (5 bases each). CDR3 length: 16 residues. Trimming took 4 bases from V and 4 from J, leaving 20 bases between them. Looked up from germline, CDR1 is SGHTS and CDR2 is YDEGEE. The CDR3 loop reads CASSPGRGVGRETQYF. For the CDR3, the DNA is TGTGCCAGCAGCCCCGGCCGGGGTGTGGGACGAGAGACCCAGTACTTC.

This clonotype has more than one count but fewer than ten. The chain joins TRBV18 to TRBJ2-1, with D perhaps matching TRBD1 (5 bases). V was shortened by 1 base and J by 7 bases, with 5 bases between the two germline ends. The germline gives CDR1 KGHSH, CDR2 LQKENI. The CDR3 length is 12 residues. The CDR3 here is CASSPQGNEQFF. The CDR3 DNA sequence: TGTGCCAGCTCACCACAGGGGAATGAGCAGTTCTTC.

This chain joins TRBV19 and TRBJ2-2, with D uncertain. This CDR3 comprises 12 residues. The V end lost 10 bases, the J end lost 6 bases, and 12 bases lay between the germline ends. The germline V gene encodes CDR1 LNHDA and CDR2 SQIVND (reference sequence). CDR3 nucleotides: TGTGCCACGCGCTCGCTTGCCGGGGAGCTGTTTTTT. Its translation: CATRSLAGELFF.

This clonotype has a handful of counts. The V call is TRBV27, the J call TRBJ2-2, with D possibly TRBD2 on 6 matching bases. Deletions cut 4 bases from V and 0 bases from J, with 15 bases between. CDR3 length equals 17 residues. Germline V gives CDR1 MNHEY, CDR2 SMNVEV (reference sequence). Written as DNA, the CDR3 is TGTGCCAGCAGTTCCCCCCGGGGGTCCACGAACACCGGGGAGCTGTTTTTT. Protein product: CASSSPRGSTNTGELFF.

This clonotype was counted at least ten times. The V and J genes are TRBV28 and TRBJ1-2, with D perhaps TRBD1 (6 bases). Trimming removed 7 bases from V and 6 bases from J, with 15 bases in between. Germline V gene lookup returns CDR1 MDHEN and CDR2 SYDVKM. The CDR3 is 13 amino acids. The CDR3 spells CASTGVREDGYTF. The CDR3 coding sequence is TGTGCCAGCACAGGGGTAAGGGAGGATGGCTACACCTTC.

This chain joins TRBV5-4 and TRBJ1-5; D is uncertain. The germline V gene encodes CDR1 SGHNT and CDR2 YYREEE (reference sequence). The CDR3 covers 13 residues. Trimming left V 0 bases short and J 4 bases short, with 5 bases between. The chain's CDR3 is CASSLDGNQPQHF. CDR3 bases: TGTGCCAGCAGCTTGGACGGAAATCAGCCCCAGCATTTT. The variable domain in full, with the rest retrieved from reference TRBV5-4 and TRBJ1-5, is ETGVTQSPTHLIKTRGQQVTLRCSSQSGHNTVSWYQQALGQGPQFIFQYYREEENGRGNFPPRFSGLQFPNYSSELNVNALELDDSALYLCASSLDGNQPQHFGDGTRLSIL.

This chain uses TRBV9 with TRBJ2-2; 10 nucleotides line up with TRBD2. Losses at the gene ends were 3 bases for V and 3 bases for J; bases not matched to a gene: 11. The germline V gene encodes CDR1 SGDLS and CDR2 YYNGEE. The CDR3 loop spans 18 amino acids. The CDR3 DNA follows: TGTGCCAGCAGCGAGCCCCTATCTAGCGGGAGTGACACCGGGGAGCTGTTTTTT. Translated, it gives CASSEPLSSGSDTGELFF.

The CDR3, as DNA: TGTGCCAGCAGCCAAGTCGGCTCAGGGGCGACGAACACTGAAGCTTTCTTT. Translating it yields CASSQVGSGATNTEAFF. The chain is built from TRBV3-1 and TRBJ1-1, with D possibly being TRBD1 (6 bases). There are 17 residues in the CDR3. The germline CDR1 and CDR2 sequences are LGHDT and YNNKEL (reference sequence). V was cut by 1 base and J by 1 base, with 16 bases left in between.

This sequence joins TRBV5-4 and TRBJ2-2; D is unclear. Germline-derived CDR1 and CDR2 are SGHNT and YYREEE (reference sequence). The CDR3 is made up of 13 amino acids. V was pared by 1 base and J by 7 bases, with 8 bases between. CDR3 sequence: CASSLPVRGELFF. The CDR3 bases are TGTGCCAGCAGCTTGCCCGTTCGCGGGGAGCTGTTTTTT.

This clonotype appeared a few times. V gene TRBV7-2 combines with J gene TRBJ2-2; 9 bases match TRBD2. Trimming at V came to 1 base and at J to 6 bases, leaving 6 bases not matched to a gene. From germline, CDR1 is SGHTA and CDR2 FQGNSA. There are 16 residues in the CDR3. In nucleotides, the CDR3 is TGTGCCAGCAGCTTAGTAGCGGGAGTTTTCTCCGGGGAGCTGTTTTTT. Protein: CASSLVAGVFSGELFF.

V is TRBV5-1 and J is TRBJ2-3, with unresolved D. Germline CDR1 reads SGHRS; CDR2 reads YFSETQ. The CDR3 runs 15 residues. V was shortened by 2 bases and J by 4 bases, with 14 bases between the two germline ends. CDR3 bases: TGCGCCAGCAGCTTAGACGCCAACTGGGCAGATACGCAGTATTTT. Its translation: CASSLDANWADTQYF.

The chain joins TRBV6-1 to TRBJ1-5; 8 bases fit TRBD1. Trimming removed 0 bases from V and 6 bases from J; junction bases left unmatched: 4. There are 15 residues in the CDR3. Germline CDR1 reads MNHNS; CDR2 reads SASEGT. The CDR3 DNA reads as TGTGCCAGCAGTGAAGCTCAGGGGGCAGGTCAGCCCCAGCATTTT. It encodes CASSEAQGAGQPQHF.

CDR3 loop: CASSRQGFTEAFF. CDR3 sequence (DNA): TGTGCCAGCAGCCGCCAGGGTTTCACTGAAGCTTTCTTT. The rearrangement links TRBV14 to TRBJ1-1, with D possibly being TRBD1 (5 bases). V lost 4 bases, J lost 4 bases, and 10 bases lay in between. The CDR3 covers 13 residues. Germline V lookup: CDR1 SGHDN, CDR2 FVKESK.

V gene TRBV6-6 combines with J gene TRBJ1-1; tentatively, D is TRBD1 (5 bases). The CDR3 is 14 amino acids. Trimming cost V 5 bases and J 4 bases, with 14 bases left between them. Per the germline V gene, CDR1 is MNHNY and CDR2 is SVGAGI (reference sequence). CDR3 region: CASSAIVRGTEAFF. The DNA of the CDR3 is TGTGCCAGCAGTGCCATAGTAAGGGGCACTGAAGCTTTCTTT.

The chain combines TRBV12-3 or TRBV12-4 with TRBJ1-2; D not certain. This CDR3 contains 13 residues. The V end was cut by 3 bases, the J end by 1 base, with 6 bases between. The DNA for the CDR3 is TGTGCCAGCAGTTTCACCCGTAACTATGGCTACACCTTC. This sequence encodes CASSFTRNYGYTF.

This clonotype counts as medium-sized. The chain employs TRBV6-6 and TRBJ2-7, with 8 bases fitting TRBD1. The CDR3 spans 13 residues. The trim removed 6 bases at V and 6 bases at J, leaving 7 bases unmatched. Germline V gene data show CDR1 as MNHNY and CDR2 as SVGAGI (reference sequence). The CDR3 reads CASRGQGVVEQYF. In DNA, the CDR3 is TGTGCCAGCAGAGGACAGGGCGTAGTCGAGCAGTACTTC.

This chain uses TRBV6-6 with TRBJ2-7, with TRBD1 identical over 7 bases. The CDR3 contains 14 residues. The ends lost 5 bases at V and 3 bases at J; junction bases unmatched: 7. Germline V lookup: CDR1 MNHNY, CDR2 SVGAGI (reference sequence). CDR3 residues: CASSQRPGGYEQYF. The DNA for the CDR3 is TGTGCCAGCAGTCAAAGGCCAGGGGGCTACGAGCAGTACTTC.

This clonotype was seen a handful of times. V usage is TRBV6-5 and J usage is TRBJ2-7; D may be TRBD2 (6 bases). CDR3 size: 16 residues. Per germline, CDR1 MNHEY and CDR2 SVGAGI. V lost 0 bases and J 0 bases, leaving 12 bases between the germline ends. The CDR3 bases are TGTGCCAGCAGTTACTCCTCGGGAGCATACTCCTACGAGCAGTACTTC. This encodes CASSYSSGAYSYEQYF.

Only a few counts were recorded for this clonotype. The rearrangement links TRBV3-1 to TRBJ2-1; a possible D gene is TRBD2 (5 bases). This CDR3 has 19 residues. Trimming left V 1 base short and J 0 bases short, with 19 bases between. Germline V gene sequence: CDR1 LGHDT, CDR2 YNNKEL (reference sequence). DNA of the CDR3: TGTGCCAGCAGCCAAGCGGGAAGGATTGACTTAAGCTCCTACAATGAGCAGTTCTTC. Amino acids: CASSQAGRIDLSSYNEQFF.

This chain connects TRBV7-8 to TRBJ2-1; weak D call: TRBD1 (5 bases). The V end was cut by 3 bases, the J end by 9 bases, with 18 bases between. CDR3 length: 15 amino acids. Germline CDR1 and CDR2: SGHVS and FQNEAQ. The CDR3 DNA reads as TGTGCCAGCAGCTTGACCCTAGTGGGGCGTGGTGAGCAGTTCTTC. Protein sequence: CASSLTLVGRGEQFF.

The rearrangement joins TRBV10-3 to TRBJ1-3; D is unclear. The CDR3 contains 13 residues. Trimming took off 7 bases at V and 0 bases at J, with 7 bases between the two ends. Germline V gives CDR1 ENHRY, CDR2 SYGVKD. The CDR3 is CAIMKGSGNTIYF. The CDR3 DNA reads as TGTGCCATCATGAAGGGCTCTGGAAACACCATATATTTT.

The V gene is TRBV6-2 or TRBV6-3, the J gene TRBJ2-1, with D unresolved. This CDR3 has 15 residues. V was shortened by 7 bases and J by 0 bases, with 13 bases between the two germline ends. Germline assignment: CDR1 MNHEY and CDR2 SVGEGT. The CDR3 DNA reads TGTGCCAGCACCAGAGCACAGAGCTCCTACAATGAGCAGTTCTTC. This translates into CASTRAQSSYNEQFF.

This clonotype showed up just a few times. The V and J genes are TRBV6-2 or TRBV6-3 and TRBJ2-3; 12 positions match TRBD2. In germline, CDR1 is MNHEY, CDR2 SVGEGT. The trim removed 0 bases at V and 9 bases at J, leaving 4 bases unmatched. CDR3 length equals 15 residues. CDR3 protein: CASSYSTSGSATQYF. CDR3 coding DNA: TGTGCCAGCAGTTACTCGACTAGCGGGAGTGCAACGCAGTATTTT.